A selection of T cell receptor beta chains follows, all from one sample in a study of blood T cell repertoires in COVID-19. Repertoires were generated with immunoSEQ multiplex PCR, while TCRdb's copy carries only in-frame clones and drops some. The table lists some 250,000 clones, about 68% of them singletons. The source material was peripheral blood. These receptors all come from a woman of 80 years or more with acute or convalescent COVID-19. Both conserved end residues are trimmed from each CDR3. The D gene is left open where the match is weak.

- | TRBV19 | ASSIGPNTEAF
TRBD2 | TRBV3-1/TRBV3-2 | ASSQIPPGTSYNEQF
TRBD1 | TRBV5-1 | ASSHRGTNEKLF
TRBD1 | TRBV27 | ASSSGQGLDEQY
TRBD1 | TRBV5-1 | ASSLYTGGISNIQY
- | TRBV5-4 | ASSHSILGGLNTEAF
- | TRBV5-1 | ASSWGDTGELF
TRBD1 | TRBV6-5 | ASGQGDQPQH
TRBD1 | TRBV30 | AWSTQGASSPLH
- | TRBV5-1 | ASSLEGRGHGYT
TRBD2 | TRBV2 | ATRGGKTNTGELF
- | TRBV5-1 | ASSLRGGPYEQY
TRBD1 | TRBV19 | ASSEVRDRGDTQY
- | TRBV6-5 | ASSYSVGSSYNEQF
TRBD1 | TRBV7-2 | ASSLSRDSSYNEQF
TRBD1 | TRBV5-1 | ASSLVETGDEKLF
- | TRBV7-9 | ASSFSRGVGTDTQY
- | TRBV24-1 | ATSDGLASTDTQY
- | TRBV4-3 | ASSQKVRGTEAF
- | TRBV5-1 | ASSLGGRETEAF
TRBD2 | TRBV12-3/TRBV12-4 | ASSFLAGDLQF
TRBD1 | TRBV2 | ASSISGGYGYT
TRBD1 | TRBV6-5 | ASSPGQVGTDTQY
TRBD1 | TRBV6-6 | ASKRTTGTEYGYT
- | TRBV11-2 | ASTPGFISTEAF
- | TRBV12-3/TRBV12-4 | ASSLDIEETQY
TRBD1 | TRBV3-1/TRBV3-2 | ASSGQGSQTQY